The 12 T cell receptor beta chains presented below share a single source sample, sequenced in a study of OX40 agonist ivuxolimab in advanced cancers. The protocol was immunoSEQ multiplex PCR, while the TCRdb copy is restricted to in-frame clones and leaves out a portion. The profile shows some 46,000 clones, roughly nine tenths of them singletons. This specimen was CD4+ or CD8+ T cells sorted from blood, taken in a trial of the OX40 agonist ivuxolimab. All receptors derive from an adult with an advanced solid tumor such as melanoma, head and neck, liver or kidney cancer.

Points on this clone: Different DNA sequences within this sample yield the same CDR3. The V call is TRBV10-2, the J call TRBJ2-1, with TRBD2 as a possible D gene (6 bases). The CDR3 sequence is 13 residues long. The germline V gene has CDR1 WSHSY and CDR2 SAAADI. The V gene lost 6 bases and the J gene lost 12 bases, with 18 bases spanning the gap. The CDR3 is CASSPGAIAGQFF. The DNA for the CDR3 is TGCGCCAGCAGCCCGGGAGCGATAGCAGGGCAGTTCTTC.

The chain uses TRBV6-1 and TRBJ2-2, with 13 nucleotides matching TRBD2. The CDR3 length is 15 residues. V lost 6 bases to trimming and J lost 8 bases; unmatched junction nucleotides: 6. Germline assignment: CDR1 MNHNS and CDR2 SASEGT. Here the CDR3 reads CASRKLAGGTGELFF. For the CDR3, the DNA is TGTGCCAGCAGAAAACTAGCGGGAGGGACGGGGGAGCTGTTTTTT.

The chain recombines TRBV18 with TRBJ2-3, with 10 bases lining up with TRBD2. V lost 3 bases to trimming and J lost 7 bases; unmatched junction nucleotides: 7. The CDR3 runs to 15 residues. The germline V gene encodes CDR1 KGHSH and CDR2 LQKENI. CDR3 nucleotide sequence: TGTGCCAGCTCACCCAAAGCGGGAGGGCCGCATACGCAGTATTTT. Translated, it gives CASSPKAGGPHTQYF.

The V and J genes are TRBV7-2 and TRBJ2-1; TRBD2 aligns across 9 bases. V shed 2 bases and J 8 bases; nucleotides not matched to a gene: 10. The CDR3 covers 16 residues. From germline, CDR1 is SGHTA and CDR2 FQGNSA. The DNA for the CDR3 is TGTGCCAGCAGCTTAAGGGCGGGAGGGCGAAGGGATGAGCAGTTCTTC. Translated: CASSLRAGGRRDEQFF.

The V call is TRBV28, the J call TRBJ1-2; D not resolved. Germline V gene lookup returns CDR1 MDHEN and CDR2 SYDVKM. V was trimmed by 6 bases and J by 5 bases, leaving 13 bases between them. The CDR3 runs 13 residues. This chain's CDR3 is CASRPADSYGYTF. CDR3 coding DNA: TGTGCCAGCAGGCCAGCGGACTCTTATGGCTACACCTTC.

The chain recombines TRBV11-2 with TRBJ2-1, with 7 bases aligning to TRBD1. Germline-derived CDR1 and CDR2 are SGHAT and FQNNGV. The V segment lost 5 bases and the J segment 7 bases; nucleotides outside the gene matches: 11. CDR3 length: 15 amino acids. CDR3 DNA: TGTGCCAGCAGCACAACCCTGGCAGGGGGAAATGAGCAGTTCTTC. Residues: CASSTTLAGGNEQFF.

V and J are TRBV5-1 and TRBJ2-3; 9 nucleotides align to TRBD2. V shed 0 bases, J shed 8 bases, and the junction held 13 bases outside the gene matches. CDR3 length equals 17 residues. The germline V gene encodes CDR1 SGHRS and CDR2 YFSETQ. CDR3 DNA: TGCGCCAGCAGCTTGGCCATGAGCGGGAGGCCCTCTGGTACGCAGTATTTT. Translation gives CASSLAMSGRPSGTQYF.

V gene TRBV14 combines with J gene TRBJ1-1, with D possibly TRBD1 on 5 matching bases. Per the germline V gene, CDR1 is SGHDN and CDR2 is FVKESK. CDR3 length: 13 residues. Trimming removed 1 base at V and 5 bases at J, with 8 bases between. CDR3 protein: CASSQARGTEAFF. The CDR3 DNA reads TGTGCCAGCAGCCAAGCTAGGGGAACTGAAGCTTTCTTT.

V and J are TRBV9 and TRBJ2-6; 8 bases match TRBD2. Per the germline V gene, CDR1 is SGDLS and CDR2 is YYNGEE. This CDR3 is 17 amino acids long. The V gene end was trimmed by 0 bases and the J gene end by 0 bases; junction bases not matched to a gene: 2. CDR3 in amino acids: CASSVAGTSSGANVLTF. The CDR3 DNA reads TGTGCCAGCAGCGTAGCGGGGACTAGCTCTGGGGCCAACGTCCTGACTTTC.

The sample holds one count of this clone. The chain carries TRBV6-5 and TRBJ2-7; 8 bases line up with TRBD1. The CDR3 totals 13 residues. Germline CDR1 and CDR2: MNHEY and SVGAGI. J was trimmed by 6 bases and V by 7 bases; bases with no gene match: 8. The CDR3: CASIRTGTFEQYF. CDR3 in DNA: TGTGCCAGCATCCGGACAGGGACCTTCGAGCAGTACTTC.

In DNA form, the CDR3 reads TGTGCCAGCAGTGAAATGACTAGCGGGAGTGGATACTTC. Encoded protein: CASSEMTSGSGYF. This chain uses TRBV6-1 with TRBJ2-7; 12 bases line up with TRBD2. V trimming: 2 bases; J trimming: 13 bases; junction bases outside the gene matches: 6. The CDR3 sequence is 13 residues long. The germline V gene has CDR1 MNHNS and CDR2 SASEGT.

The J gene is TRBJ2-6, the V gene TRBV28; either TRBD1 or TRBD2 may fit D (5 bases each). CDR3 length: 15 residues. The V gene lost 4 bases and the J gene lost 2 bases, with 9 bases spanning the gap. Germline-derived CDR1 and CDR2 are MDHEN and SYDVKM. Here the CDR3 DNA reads TGTGCCAGCAGTTCCGGGGCTACTGGGGCCAACGTCCTGACTTTC. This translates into CASSSGATGANVLTF.